A selection of T cell receptor beta chains follows, all from one sample in a study of blood T cell repertoires in COVID-19. Method: immunoSEQ multiplex PCR; TCRdb's copy keeps in-frame clones and lacks some. The sample contains roughly 280,000 clones, about nine tenths of which appear only once. The sample comprised PBMCs or T cells enriched from blood (not recorded which). The receptors shown here come from a woman aged 45-60 years who had recovered from COVID-19. Each CDR3 is given with its conserved first and last residue. A D gene is named only where the DNA matches it firmly. Not every row has a clone size; where given, it reads once, few, many or a size class.

j_call: TRBJ1-2
d_call: .
clone_size: few
v_call: TRBV28
cdr3_aa: CASNSVGTPNDGYGYTF
cdr3_nt: TGTGCCAGCAATTCAGTAGGGACACCCAACGATGGCTATGGCTACACCTTC

j_call: TRBJ2-7
d_call: TRBD2
clone_size: .
v_call: TRBV5-8
cdr3_aa: CASSPVRLAWTYEQYF
cdr3_nt: TGTGCCAGCAGCCCCGTTCGACTAGCGTGGACCTACGAGCAGTACTTC

j_call: TRBJ1-2
d_call: TRBD1
clone_size: few
v_call: TRBV19
cdr3_aa: CASSIPKGQAGYGYTF
cdr3_nt: TGTGCCAGTAGTATCCCCAAGGGACAGGCCGGCTATGGCTACACCTTC

j_call: TRBJ1-1
d_call: .
clone_size: .
v_call: TRBV11-2
cdr3_aa: CASSLTGQTEAFF
cdr3_nt: TGTGCCAGCAGCTTAACAGGACAAACTGAAGCTTTCTTT

j_call: TRBJ1-5
d_call: .
clone_size: .
v_call: TRBV2
cdr3_aa: CASSDIGHQYSNQPQHF
cdr3_nt: TGTGCCAGCAGTGATATTGGACACCAATATAGCAATCAGCCCCAGCATTTT

j_call: TRBJ1-3
d_call: TRBD1
clone_size: few
v_call: TRBV19
cdr3_aa: CASWTGNLAGNTIYF
cdr3_nt: TGTGCCAGCTGGACAGGGAACTTAGCTGGAAACACCATATATTTT

j_call: TRBJ1-1
d_call: .
clone_size: .
v_call: TRBV7-2
cdr3_aa: CASSPLRQGTEAFF
cdr3_nt: TGTGCCAGCAGCCCGCTCCGCCAGGGCACTGAAGCTTTCTTT

j_call: TRBJ2-1
d_call: TRBD2
clone_size: .
v_call: TRBV27
cdr3_aa: CASSFSGRTYNEQFF
cdr3_nt: TGTGCCAGCAGTTTTTCCGGGAGGACCTACAATGAGCAGTTCTTC

j_call: TRBJ1-1
d_call: .
clone_size: .
v_call: TRBV19
cdr3_aa: CASSIGGPGTLKLNTEAFF
cdr3_nt: TGTGCCAGTAGTATCGGAGGCCCCGGGACACTAAAATTGAACACTGAAGCTTTCTTT

j_call: TRBJ2-1
d_call: .
clone_size: few
v_call: TRBV6-1
cdr3_aa: CASSEPGEQFF
cdr3_nt: TGTGCCAGCAGTGAACCGGGTGAGCAGTTCTTC

j_call: TRBJ1-4
d_call: TRBD1
clone_size: .
v_call: TRBV4-3
cdr3_aa: CASSQDGTGVREKLFF
cdr3_nt: TGCGCCAGCAGCCAAGACGGGACAGGGGTAAGGGAAAAACTGTTTTTT

j_call: TRBJ2-7
d_call: .
clone_size: .
v_call: TRBV15
cdr3_aa: CATRGQSYEQYF
cdr3_nt: TGTGCCACCCGCGGACAGAGCTACGAGCAGTACTTC

j_call: TRBJ2-3
d_call: .
clone_size: .
v_call: TRBV6-5
cdr3_aa: CASSYSGSGGTDTQYF
cdr3_nt: TGTGCCAGCAGTTACTCGGGTAGCGGCGGTACTGATACGCAGTATTTT

j_call: TRBJ1-1
d_call: .
clone_size: .
v_call: TRBV7-3
cdr3_aa: CASSFRAMNTEAFF
cdr3_nt: TGTGCCAGCAGCTTCAGGGCAATGAACACTGAAGCTTTCTTT

j_call: TRBJ2-2
d_call: .
clone_size: .
v_call: TRBV6-2/TRBV6-3
cdr3_aa: CASSYRLANTGELFF
cdr3_nt: TGTGCCAGCAGTTATCGACTAGCGAACACCGGGGAGCTGTTTTTT

j_call: TRBJ2-2
d_call: TRBD2
clone_size: .
v_call: TRBV9
cdr3_aa: CASTPGLAGSTGELFF
cdr3_nt: TGTGCCAGCACCCCCGGGCTAGCGGGAAGCACCGGGGAGCTGTTTTTT

j_call: TRBJ2-1
d_call: TRBD1
clone_size: .
v_call: TRBV7-2
cdr3_aa: CASSPGTGLRNEQFF
cdr3_nt: TGTGCCAGCAGCCCCGGGACAGGGCTAAGGAATGAGCAGTTCTTC

j_call: TRBJ1-2
d_call: TRBD1
clone_size: .
v_call: TRBV3-1/TRBV3-2
cdr3_aa: CASSQVTGEGGYTF
cdr3_nt: TGTGCCAGCAGCCAAGTCACAGGGGAAGGTGGCTACACCTTC

j_call: TRBJ1-4
d_call: TRBD1
clone_size: .
v_call: TRBV7-9
cdr3_aa: CASSGTTGGSNEKLFF
cdr3_nt: TGTGCCAGCAGCGGGACCACAGGGGGCTCTAATGAAAAACTGTTTTTT

j_call: TRBJ2-7
d_call: TRBD2
clone_size: .
v_call: TRBV19
cdr3_aa: CASSTTSGIYEQYF
cdr3_nt: TGTGCCAGTAGTACGACTAGCGGGATCTACGAGCAGTACTTC